This TCR beta chain was captured by sequencing in a study of CD8 T cells in ankylosing spondylitis. Overall study findings and caveats: Characteristic of ankylosing spondylitis blood, it appeared, was a TCR beta motif comprising several highly homologous variants. Significantly higher representation of disease-linked clones was reported for matched ankylosing spondylitis synovial fluid.

TCRdb reprocessed the 5' RACE reads via MiXCR and lists one record per CDR3 protein. The data show roughly 440,000 distinct CDR3 sequences, with approximately 17% seen just once and over 0.9% held by the top ten. As concerns this clonotype: Its cognate antigen is unknown.

The CDR3 runs 14 residues. Trimming cost V 7 bases and J 1 base, with 16 bases left between them. The germline gives CDR1 DFQATT, CDR2 SNEGSKA (reference sequence). The chain is built from TRBV20-1 and TRBJ1-1, with no clear D. Sequenced material: blood, either unsorted or a sorted T cell fraction (not recorded which). The sequence was obtained from a male donor with ankylosing spondylitis. Here the CDR3 DNA reads TGCAGTGTTCTCTCCGGGAAACCGAACACTGAAGCTTTCTTT. It codes for CSVLSGKPNTEAFF.